This TCR beta chain emerged from a study of blood T cell repertoires in COVID-19. The CDR3 runs to 16 residues. Trimming took 9 bases from V and 9 from J; bases not matched to a gene: 11. Germline loops: CDR1 KGHDR, CDR2 SFDVKD. The participants were between about 18 and 100 years old and came from roughly 24 US areas. The repertoire was sequenced with immunoSEQ multiplex PCR; TCRdb's copy has only in-frame clones and lacks some. The sample lists 150,000 to 200,000 clones; around 76% were seen once. The chain recombines TRBV24-1 with TRBJ2-1; TRBD2 aligns across 15 bases. Sequenced sample: PBMCs or T cells enriched from blood (not recorded which). This receptor was taken from a woman aged 50 to 60 with acute COVID-19. The CDR3 DNA reads as TGTGCCACCGGACTAGCGGGGGGGCAGACAACAACTGAGCAGTTCTTC. It specifies CATGLAGGQTTTEQFF.